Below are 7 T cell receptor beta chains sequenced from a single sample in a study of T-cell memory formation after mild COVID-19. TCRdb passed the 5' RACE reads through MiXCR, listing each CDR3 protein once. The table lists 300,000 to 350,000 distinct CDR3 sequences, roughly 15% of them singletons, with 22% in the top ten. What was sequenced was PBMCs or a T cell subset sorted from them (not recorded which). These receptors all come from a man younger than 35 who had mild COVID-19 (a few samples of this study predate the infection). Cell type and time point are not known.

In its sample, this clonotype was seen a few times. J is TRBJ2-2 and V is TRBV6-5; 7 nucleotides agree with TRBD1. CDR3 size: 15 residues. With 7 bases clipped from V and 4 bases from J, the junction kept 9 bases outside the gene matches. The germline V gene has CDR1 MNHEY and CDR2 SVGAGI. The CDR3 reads CASKLGTAITGELFF. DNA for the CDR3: TGTGCCAGCAAGCTGGGGACAGCTATCACCGGGGAGCTGTTTTTT.

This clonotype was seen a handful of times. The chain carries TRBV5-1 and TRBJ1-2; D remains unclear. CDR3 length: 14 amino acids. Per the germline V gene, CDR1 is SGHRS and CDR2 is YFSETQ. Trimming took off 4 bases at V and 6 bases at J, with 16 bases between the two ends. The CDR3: CASSPFMRLDGYTF. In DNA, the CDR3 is TGCGCCAGCAGCCCGTTTATGAGACTCGATGGCTACACCTTC.

The CDR3 DNA reads TGTGCCAGCATCCGGGGCCTTGGGGCCAACGTCCTGACTTTC. This codes for CASIRGLGANVLTF. The V and J genes are TRBV11-2 and TRBJ2-6, with D tentatively TRBD1 or TRBD2 (5 bases each). The germline gives CDR1 SGHAT, CDR2 FQNNGV. The CDR3 extends over 14 amino acids. V was clipped by 7 bases and J by 3 bases, with 10 bases between them.

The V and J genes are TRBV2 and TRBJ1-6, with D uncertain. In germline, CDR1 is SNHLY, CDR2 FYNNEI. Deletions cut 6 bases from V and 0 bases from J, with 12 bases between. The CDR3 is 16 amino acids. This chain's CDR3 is CASRVGSSSYNSPLHF. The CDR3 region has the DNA TGTGCCAGCAGGGTCGGCTCCAGCTCCTATAATTCACCCCTCCACTTT.

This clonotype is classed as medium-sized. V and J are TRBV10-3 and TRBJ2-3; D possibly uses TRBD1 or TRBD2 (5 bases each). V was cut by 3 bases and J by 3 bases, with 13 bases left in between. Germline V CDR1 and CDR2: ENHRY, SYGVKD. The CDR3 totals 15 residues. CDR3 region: CAISDPGTRTDTQYF. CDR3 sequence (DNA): TGTGCCATCAGTGACCCCGGGACCCGAACAGATACGCAGTATTTT.

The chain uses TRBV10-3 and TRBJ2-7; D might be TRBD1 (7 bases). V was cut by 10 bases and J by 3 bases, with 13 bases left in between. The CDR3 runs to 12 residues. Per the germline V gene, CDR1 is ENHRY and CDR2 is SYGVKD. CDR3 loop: CATGQDYYEQYF. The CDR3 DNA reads TGTGCCACCGGACAGGACTACTACGAGCAGTACTTC.

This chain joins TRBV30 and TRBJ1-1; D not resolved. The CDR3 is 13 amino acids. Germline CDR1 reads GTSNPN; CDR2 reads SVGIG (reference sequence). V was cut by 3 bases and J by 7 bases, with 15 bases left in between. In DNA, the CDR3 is TGTGCCTGGAGCGGCAGCCTACAAGGTGAAGCTTTCTTT. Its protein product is CAWSGSLQGEAFF.